This T cell receptor (beta chain) was sequenced during a study of blood T cell repertoires in COVID-19. Study at large: Spain, Italy and the United States supplied samples that represented acute and convalescent COVID-19. The analysed material was cDNA or gDNA that came from T cells, B-cell-depleted T cells, or PBMCs.

This CDR3 spans 15 amino acids. Germline loops: CDR1 SGHDT, CDR2 YYEEEE. V was trimmed by 6 bases and J by 2 bases, leaving 17 bases between them. Per the original data handling: Estimates of nucleated cell counts were drawn from the amplification of reference gene primers. Clones were read by immunoSEQ multiplex PCR, and TCRdb kept only the in-frame ones, dropping some. V and J calls and clone size come straight from that table; D and trimming were deduced from the DNA. Altogether under 45,000 clones are present, around 80% being singletons, with the ten largest covering 35% to 45%. In its sample, this clone was seen once.

The clonotype was recovered from a woman older than 75 with active or convalescent COVID-19. The genes are TRBV5-6 and TRBJ1-1, with D possibly TRBD1 on 5 matching bases. Sequencing was done on a sample of peripheral blood. The CDR3 reads CASTQITTDNTEAFF. The CDR3, as DNA: TGTGCCAGCACCCAGATAACGACAGACAACACTGAAGCTTTCTTT.